This T cell receptor beta chain was captured by sequencing in a study of cytomegalovirus exposure and HLA in healthy donors. Study conclusions and caveats: Links to common viral pathogens appeared, in a later analysis, for several of the most significant clusters. Association of a missense DCLRE1C variant with TCR beta V- and J-gene trimming was reported in a later analysis. Analysis was performed later, and it showed HLA-associated TCR beta chains to be more clonally expanded than equally common others.

J lost 4 bases, V lost 1 base, and 4 bases had no gene match. The CDR3 sequence is 16 residues long. Germline V lookup: CDR1 SSHAT, CDR2 FNYEAQ (reference sequence). With 60 Vbeta and 13 Jbeta primers, the PCR was carried out. Libraries were prepared by immunoSEQ multiplex PCR; TCRdb keeps only in-frame clonotypes and omits some of them. The sample holds about 150,000 clones; roughly 83% are singletons and the top ten take 7.7%. This clone was seen only once. Its antigen is currently unknown. Sample: PBMCs. The source is a man younger than 40 in good health and CMV-seropositive. This sequence joins TRBV7-7 and TRBJ2-1; TRBD2 agrees at 10 bases. The CDR3 reads CASSLGSGGPYNEQFF. CDR3 nucleotides: TGTGCCAGCAGCTTAGGTAGCGGGGGGCCTTACAATGAGCAGTTCTTC.